This TCR beta chain originates from a study of blood T cell repertoires in COVID-19. Authors' data handling: Nucleated cell counts were estimated from reference gene primer amplification. TCRdb's copy holds only in-frame clones and misses some; the assay was immunoSEQ multiplex PCR. V and J calls plus clone size are reproduced from that table; the DNA served to infer D and trimming. The sample has some 26,000 clones; 72% are singletons. The length of the CDR3 is 13 residues. V was cut by 6 bases and J by 2 bases, with 5 bases left in between. The chain has TRBV12-3 or TRBV12-4 and TRBJ2-6; D is possibly TRBD2 (5 bases). Sequencing was performed on peripheral blood. This clonotype was obtained from an elderly woman with acute or convalescent COVID-19. The CDR3 DNA follows: TGTGCCAGCAGGGAGGCTGGGGCCAACGTCCTGACTTTC. Translating it yields CASREAGANVLTF.